Listed below are T cell receptor beta chains from one sample, sequenced in a study of CD8 T cells in ankylosing spondylitis. One entry per CDR3 protein, called by TCRdb with MiXCR from the 5' RACE reads. The data hold some 200,000 distinct CDR3 sequences, with about 13% observed a single time. The sequencing sample was made of blood, either unsorted or a sorted T cell fraction (not recorded which). The receptors here all came from a male donor with ankylosing spondylitis or in good health (not recorded which). The CDR3 runs from the conserved cysteine through the conserved F or W. Rows may omit the clone size; those that give it use once, few, many or a size class.

cdr3_length: 15; j_call: TRBJ2-5; clone_size: NA; v_call: TRBV7-9; cdr3_aa: CASTTGTSAGETQYF
cdr3_length: 16; j_call: TRBJ2-5; clone_size: few; v_call: TRBV5-4; cdr3_aa: CASSSLDVGQQETQYF
cdr3_length: 16; j_call: TRBJ2-3; clone_size: many; v_call: TRBV4-2; cdr3_aa: CASSQELAGGGDTQYF
cdr3_length: 13; j_call: TRBJ2-5; clone_size: NA; v_call: TRBV12-3/TRBV12-4; cdr3_aa: CASSLTGGETQYF
cdr3_length: 13; j_call: TRBJ1-1; clone_size: many; v_call: TRBV20-1; cdr3_aa: CSAPGQGVTEAFF
cdr3_length: 15; j_call: TRBJ1-5; clone_size: NA; v_call: TRBV4-1; cdr3_aa: CASSQGTGGYQPQHF
cdr3_length: 15; j_call: TRBJ1-4; clone_size: NA; v_call: TRBV12-3/TRBV12-4; cdr3_aa: CASSLGQGSREKLFF
cdr3_length: 13; j_call: TRBJ2-7; clone_size: NA; v_call: TRBV4-1; cdr3_aa: CASSQERTYEQYF
cdr3_length: 17; j_call: TRBJ2-5; clone_size: NA; v_call: TRBV28; cdr3_aa: CASSPGLGDLYQETQYF
cdr3_length: 16; j_call: TRBJ2-3; clone_size: NA; v_call: TRBV29-1; cdr3_aa: CSVEGWSGAGTDTQYF